This TCR beta chain was captured in a study of T cells in Graves' hyperthyroidism and ophthalmopathy. RNA transcripts gave rise to amplified TCR beta CDR3 regions. The primer set for the first-round RT-PCR of the TCR CDR3 was HTBI. MiXCR, run by TCRdb on the multiplex PCR reads, gives a single entry per CDR3 protein. This sample has around 440,000 distinct CDR3 sequences, with 15% to 19% found just once. The table lists this clonotype with a few counts. The CDR3 runs 20 residues. J gave up 5 bases and V 4 bases, and 14 bases lay outside the gene matches. Germline loops: CDR1 SGHTA, CDR2 FQGNSA. An absence of ophthalmopathy progression within 18 months meant stable Graves' hyperthyroidism.

J is TRBJ2-4 and V is TRBV7-2, with TRBD2 matching 16 bases. This receptor was identified in a woman aged 18-29 years with Graves' hyperthyroidism. Sequenced input: blood. DNA of the CDR3: TGTGCCAGCAGCTCCAGGCCGGGACTAGCGGGGGGGCCTGCCCAAAACATTCAGTACTTC. Residues: CASSSRPGLAGGPAQNIQYF. The full variable domain, rest sourced from reference TRBV7-2 and TRBJ2-4, is GAGVSQSPSNKVTEKGKDVELRCDPISGHTALYWYRQSLGQGLEFLIYFQGNSAPDKSGLPSDRFSAERTGGSVSTLTIQRTQQEDSAVYLCASSSRPGLAGGPAQNIQYFGAGTRLSVL.